Below, 14 T cell receptor beta chains from the same sample are listed, as sequenced in a study of blood T cell repertoires in COVID-19. TCRdb's table, derived via immunoSEQ multiplex PCR, lists solely in-frame clones and lacks some. The sample includes roughly 100,000 clones, 75% to 90% of them seen just once. Sequences were obtained from peripheral blood. The receptors derive from a human donor in a cohort sampled during active COVID-19.

J is TRBJ1-4 and V is TRBV7-8; 8 nucleotides match TRBD1. The ends lost 4 bases at V and 1 base at J; junction bases unmatched: 8. Germline V gene lookup returns CDR1 SGHVS and CDR2 FQNEAQ. The CDR3 loop spans 17 amino acids. In DNA, the CDR3 is TGTGCCAGCAGCTCCCGGACAGGGAGGGGAACTAATGAAAAACTGTTTTTT. The encoded protein is CASSSRTGRGTNEKLFF.

This chain joins TRBV19 and TRBJ1-2; tentatively, D is TRBD1 (5 bases). Trimming took off 7 bases at V and 2 bases at J, with 11 bases between the two ends. The CDR3 is 13 amino acids. Per germline, CDR1 LNHDA and CDR2 SQIVND (reference sequence). DNA for the CDR3: TGTGCCAGTAATACCCAGGGCAACTATGGCTACACCTTC. This gives the protein CASNTQGNYGYTF.

The chain employs TRBV1 and TRBJ1-4. TRBV1 is a recognized pseudogene. The CDR3 sequence is 17 residues long. The CDR3 DNA sequence: TGCACCAGCAGCCAAGGTAAAGAGACCCGGAGGAATGAAAAACTGTTTTTT. As protein: CTSSQGKETRRNEKLFF.

The V and J genes are TRBV28 and TRBJ1-4; tentative D call: TRBD1 (6 bases). Germline CDR1 reads MDHEN; CDR2 reads SYDVKM. The ends were cut back, 5 bases at V and 3 bases at J, with 13 bases in the middle. This CDR3 is 15 amino acids long. The CDR3 nucleotides are TGTGCCAGCAGTCCTGGGGGGGCAGCTAATGAAAAACTGTTTTTT. Translated, it gives CASSPGGAANEKLFF.

This chain joins TRBV5-6 and TRBJ1-2, with TRBD1 as a possible D gene (5 bases). The V and J ends lost 4 bases and 2 bases respectively, with 12 bases between them. The length of the CDR3 is 14 residues. Per the germline V gene, CDR1 is SGHDT and CDR2 is YYEEEE. The CDR3 protein is CASSLDTKNYGYTF. The CDR3 nucleotides read TGTGCCAGCAGCCTGGACACCAAAAACTATGGCTACACCTTC.

V gene TRBV5-1 combines with J gene TRBJ2-5; 16 bases align to TRBD2. CDR1 is SGHRS, CDR2 YFSETQ, per germline. V shed 3 bases and J 5 bases; nucleotides not matched to a gene: 4. The length of the CDR3 is 16 residues. CDR3 loop: CASSSGTSGGAETQYF. The CDR3 region has the DNA TGCGCCAGCAGCTCTGGGACTAGCGGGGGGGCGGAGACCCAGTACTTC.

The J gene is TRBJ2-7, the V gene TRBV3-1 (or the pseudogene TRBV3-2); D unresolved. Germline V gene sequence: CDR1 LGHDT, CDR2 YNNKEL (reference sequence). The V end lost 5 bases, the J end lost 0 bases, and 8 bases lay between the germline ends. CDR3 length: 13 residues. The CDR3 DNA is TGTGCCAGCAGCTCTCACAGCTCCTACGAGCAGTACTTC. This translates into CASSSHSSYEQYF.

The rearrangement joins TRBV3-1 (or the pseudogene TRBV3-2) to TRBJ2-2; possibly TRBD1 for D (5 bases). CDR1 and CDR2 (germline): LGHDT, YNNKEL (reference sequence). V was trimmed by 2 bases and J by 4 bases, leaving 8 bases between them. The CDR3 is 14 amino acids. The CDR3: CASSQRGPTGELFF. In DNA form, the CDR3 reads TGTGCCAGCAGCCAAAGGGGTCCCACCGGGGAGCTGTTTTTT.

V usage is TRBV2 and J usage is TRBJ1-1; no clear D. V was shortened by 4 bases and J by 1 base, with 4 bases between the two germline ends. Germline assignment: CDR1 SNHLY and CDR2 FYNNEI. The CDR3 extends over 12 amino acids. This chain's CDR3 is CASSVANTEAFF. The CDR3 nucleotides are TGTGCCAGCAGTGTGGCGAACACTGAAGCTTTCTTT.

The chain couples TRBV7-3 to TRBJ2-5; tentative D call: TRBD1 (7 bases). V gave up 1 base and J gave up 4 bases, with 16 bases separating them. Germline CDR1 reads SGHTA; CDR2 reads FQGTGA. The CDR3 runs to 16 residues. The CDR3 loop is CASSLNGGSGGETQYF. In nucleotides, the CDR3 is TGTGCCAGCAGCTTAAATGGAGGGTCAGGGGGAGAGACCCAGTACTTC. Based on the CDR3 plus reference TRBV7-3 and TRBJ2-5, the full variable domain is GAGVSQTPSNKVTEKGKYVELRCDPISGHTALYWYRQSLGQGPEFLIYFQGTGAADDSGLPNDRFFAVRPEGSVSTLKIQRTERGDSAVYLCASSLNGGSGGETQYFGPGTRLLVL.

The V gene is TRBV27, the J gene TRBJ2-1, with TRBD1 as a possible D gene (6 bases). The length of the CDR3 is 13 residues. Germline V gives CDR1 MNHEY, CDR2 SMNVEV (reference sequence). V lost 3 bases, J lost 9 bases, and 12 bases lay in between. The CDR3 DNA follows: TGTGCCAGCAGTTTCCAGGACAGACCTGAGCAGTTCTTC. Its translation is CASSFQDRPEQFF.

This CDR3 reads CASSHEQGRKNYGYTF. For the CDR3, the DNA is TGCGCCAGCAGCCACGAACAGGGAAGGAAGAACTATGGCTACACCTTC. The rearrangement uses TRBV5-1 and TRBJ1-2; tentatively, D is TRBD1 (6 bases). Germline V gene lookup returns CDR1 SGHRS and CDR2 YFSETQ. The CDR3 contains 16 residues. V lost 4 bases, J lost 2 bases, and 18 bases lay in between.

The chain recombines TRBV5-6 with TRBJ2-1; TRBD2 matches at 10 bases. Germline CDR1 SGHDT, CDR2 YYEEEE. The V segment lost 4 bases and the J segment 15 bases; nucleotides outside the gene matches: 16. The CDR3 totals 15 residues. The CDR3 here is CASSPRQRGGRGPFF. The CDR3 DNA is TGTGCCAGCAGCCCCCGCCAGCGGGGGGGCAGGGGACCGTTCTTC.

V and J are TRBV15 and TRBJ2-5; 12 nucleotides align to TRBD1. Germline V gene data show CDR1 as LNHNV and CDR2 as YYDKDF (reference sequence). V gave up 2 bases and J gave up 4 bases; unmatched junction bases: 8. The CDR3 length is 17 residues. The CDR3 spells CATSRQVGQGALETQYF. Here the CDR3 DNA reads TGTGCCACCAGCAGACAAGTGGGACAGGGGGCTTTAGAGACCCAGTACTTC.